This note documents a single TCR beta chain sequence. No antigen is known for it. The V end lost 0 bases, the J end lost 6 bases, and 8 bases lay between the germline ends. From germline, CDR1 is SGDLS and CDR2 YYNGEE. CDR3 length: 13 residues. The table came from immunoSEQ multiplex PCR; TCRdb's copy has only in-frame clones and leaves some out. The sample has 1.4 million or so clones, approximately 98.5% seen once. Participating donors were healthy, HIV-negative adults free of recent acute infections or vaccinations. The data were obtained in a study of shared clonotypes between healthy human individuals. General study findings and limits: The authors expected sequencing depth to affect clonotype sharing among donors. Memory subsets generally showed lower estimated richness than naive subsets.

The genes are TRBV9 and TRBJ2-3; no firm D call. Source material: naive CD4+ T cells sorted from blood. Subset in this sample: CD45RA+ positively selected. The sequence was obtained from a man between 25 and 39 years old in good health. The DNA for the CDR3 is TGTGCCAGCAGCGTAGATCCTCCTGATACGCAGTATTTT. It translates to CASSVDPPDTQYF.